These 26 T cell receptor beta chains were all obtained from the same sample, sequenced in a study of human T cells and chemical hapten exposure. TCRdb ran MiXCR on the RACE reads and lists one entry per CDR3 protein. The sample lists 65,000 to 90,000 distinct CDR3 sequences; less than 8% were seen once. Time point specified: patch test 2, 6 weeks after DPC sensitization. Treatment indicated: therapeutic diphenylcyclopropenone sensitization with weekly scalp DPC. Sequences were derived from whole blood, sampled in connection with sensitization to the hapten diphenylcyclopropenone (DPC). These receptors all stem from a woman in her 30s with alopecia areata. Some clones in this sample may be carry-over from other donors' samples.

This clonotype was counted at least ten times. The chain links TRBV27 to TRBJ2-1; TRBD2 aligns across 7 bases. The CDR3 has 14 residues. With V trimmed by 5 bases and J by 5 bases, 6 bases remained unmatched. The germline CDR1 and CDR2 sequences are MNHEY and SMNVEV (reference sequence). CDR3 sequence: CASSPGTTNNEQFF. Here the CDR3 DNA reads TGTGCCAGCAGTCCAGGGACTACTAACAATGAGCAGTTCTTC.

This clonotype was found many times. The CDR3 here is CASSQRGANYGYTF. DNA of the CDR3: TGTGCCAGCAGCCAACGTGGGGCTAACTATGGCTACACCTTC. V is TRBV3-1 and J is TRBJ1-2; unclear D gene. V lost 2 bases, J lost 0 bases, and 7 bases lay in between. CDR3 size: 14 residues. The germline gives CDR1 LGHDT, CDR2 YNNKEL (reference sequence).

This clonotype has at least ten counts. The V gene is TRBV29-1, the J gene TRBJ2-1; 7 bases are shared with TRBD1. V was pared by 6 bases and J by 7 bases, with 9 bases of the junction left unmatched. The CDR3 contains 13 residues. Germline values: CDR1 SQVTM, CDR2 ANQGSEA. The CDR3 loop reads CSVQGVAGNEQFF. DNA for the CDR3: TGCAGCGTCCAGGGGGTCGCAGGGAATGAGCAGTTCTTC.

This clonotype has ten or more counts. The chain carries TRBV30 and TRBJ1-3, with no clear D. The CDR3 has 15 residues. V was shortened by 0 bases and J by 4 bases, with 13 bases between the two germline ends. Germline V gives CDR1 GTSNPN, CDR2 SVGIG (reference sequence). The CDR3 DNA reads TGTGCCTGGAGTGTACCCTGGGCAGGCGGAAACACCATATATTTT. This encodes CAWSVPWAGGNTIYF. The full variable domain, in which reference TRBV30 and TRBJ1-3 provide the parts outside the CDR3, is SQTIHQWPATLVQPVGSPLSLECTVEGTSNPNLYWYRQAAGRGLQLLFYSVGIGQISSEVPQNLSASRPQDRQFILSSKKLLLSDSGFYLCAWSVPWAGGNTIYFGEGSWLTVV.

This clonotype showed up just once. One end of the junction does not line up with germline, which may come from a read error. The chain combines TRBV30 with TRBJ1-1; weak D call: TRBD1 (5 bases). Per germline, CDR1 GTSNPN and CDR2 SVGIG (reference sequence). The CDR3 is 14 amino acids. CDR3 nucleotides: TGTGCCTTGAGTGTGAGCGGAGGGACCACTGAAGCTTTCTTT. It yields the protein CALSVSGGTTEAFF.

Ten or more counts support this clonotype. This sequence joins TRBV11-2 and TRBJ2-3; 9 bases map to TRBD1. The CDR3 loop spans 17 amino acids. J gave up 4 bases and V 3 bases, and 11 bases lay outside the gene matches. The germline CDR1 and CDR2 sequences are SGHAT and FQNNGV. In nucleotides, the CDR3 is TGTGCCAGCAGCTTGTCCGACAGGGGGTACCCCTCAGATACGCAGTATTTT. It yields the protein CASSLSDRGYPSDTQYF.

The rearrangement links TRBV7-9 to TRBJ2-5; TRBD2 agrees at 9 bases. Looked up from germline, CDR1 is SEHNR and CDR2 is FQNEAQ (reference sequence). CDR3 size: 16 residues. Trimming removed 5 bases from V and 5 bases from J; junction bases left unmatched: 12. The CDR3 DNA reads as TGTGCCAGCAGCACCCAAATGAAGCGGGGGGTGGAGACCCAGTACTTC. Amino acids: CASSTQMKRGVETQYF.

This clonotype has a count of ten or more. The CDR3 DNA follows: TGCAGTGCTAGTCTAAATGGCGGGCATACGCAGTATTTT. Amino acids: CSASLNGGHTQYF. V gene TRBV20-1 combines with J gene TRBJ2-3; D is possibly TRBD2 (5 bases). This CDR3 is 13 amino acids long. Between the trimmed V and J ends, which lost 3 bases and 7 bases, there was a span of 14 bases. Germline CDR1 reads DFQATT; CDR2 reads SNEGSKA (reference sequence).

The chain joins TRBV20-1 to TRBJ2-3; 10 nucleotides agree with TRBD2. This CDR3 contains 16 residues. Looked up from germline, CDR1 is DFQATT and CDR2 is SNEGSKA (reference sequence). V lost 3 bases to trimming and J lost 4 bases; unmatched junction nucleotides: 10. The CDR3 DNA reads as TGCAGTGCTAGTCGGCCAGCGGGGGGGCAGGCAGATACGCAGTATTTT. Translation: CSASRPAGGQADTQYF.

This clonotype came up many times. This chain joins TRBV29-1 and TRBJ1-1, with D hard to call. The CDR3 totals 11 residues. V lost 7 bases and J lost 0, with 6 bases in between. The germline gives CDR1 SQVTM, CDR2 ANQGSEA. The CDR3 reads CSATLNTEAFF. CDR3 nucleotide sequence: TGCAGCGCAACCCTGAACACTGAAGCTTTCTTT.

This clonotype was recorded at least ten times. V usage is TRBV6-2 or TRBV6-3 and J usage is TRBJ1-2; tentative D call: TRBD1 (6 bases). Germline CDR1 and CDR2: MNHEY and SVGEGT. The germline V and J ends were trimmed by 5 bases and 0 bases, with 16 bases remaining between them. The CDR3 is 16 residues long. CDR3 DNA sequence: TGTGCCAGCAGTCCAGACGAGACAGGCACTAACTATGGCTACACCTTC. Encoded protein: CASSPDETGTNYGYTF.

This clonotype was seen repeatedly, ten times or more. The chain is built from TRBV6-5 and TRBJ2-2, with a tentative D call TRBD2 (6 bases). The V and J ends lost 2 bases and 3 bases respectively, with 13 bases between them. CDR3 length: 16 amino acids. Germline-derived CDR1 and CDR2 are MNHEY and SVGAGI. The DNA for the CDR3 is TGTGCCAGCAGTTACCTAGCGACCGAATACACCGGGGAGCTGTTTTTT. Translating gives CASSYLATEYTGELFF.

This clonotype was found many times. The chain joins TRBV12-3 or TRBV12-4 to TRBJ1-1; the match to TRBD1 covers 9 bases. V shed 5 bases and J 1 base; nucleotides not matched to a gene: 8. The CDR3 sequence is 16 residues long. The CDR3 DNA follows: TGTGCCAGCAGTCACGGGACAGGGATGGGGAACACTGAAGCTTTCTTT. The encoded protein is CASSHGTGMGNTEAFF.

This clonotype was counted at least ten times. Written as DNA, the CDR3 is TGTGCCAGCAGCCGGCCCGGGACAGGGCGGAACCAGCCCCAGCATTTT. It codes for CASSRPGTGRNQPQHF. The J gene is TRBJ1-5, the V gene TRBV12-3 or TRBV12-4, with 9 bases that match TRBD1. V lost 6 bases, J lost 7 bases, and 13 bases stayed unmatched. This CDR3 is built from 16 residues.

This clonotype has a handful of counts. The chain links TRBV10-3 to TRBJ2-4; TRBD2 aligns across 9 bases. The CDR3 runs to 16 residues. Germline assignment: CDR1 ENHRY and CDR2 SYGVKD. J gave up 2 bases and V 2 bases, and 4 bases lay outside the gene matches. CDR3 amino acids: CAISEGSGGTKNIQYF. For the CDR3, the DNA is TGTGCCATCAGTGAGGGTAGCGGGGGAACCAAAAACATTCAGTACTTC.

In this sample, this clonotype turned up many times. This chain connects TRBV12-3 or TRBV12-4 to TRBJ1-5, with a possible D match to TRBD1 (6 bases). The CDR3 loop spans 15 amino acids. Trimming took 4 bases from V and 0 from J, leaving 10 bases between them. This chain's CDR3 is CASSSRTASNQPQHF. CDR3 nucleotide sequence: TGTGCCAGCAGTTCGCGGACAGCTAGCAATCAGCCCCAGCATTTT.

V usage is TRBV29-1 and J usage is TRBJ1-2; TRBD1 aligns across 11 bases. The V gene end was trimmed by 1 base and the J gene end by 5 bases; junction bases not matched to a gene: 12. This CDR3 is built from 17 residues. CDR1 is SQVTM, CDR2 ANQGSEA, per germline. The CDR3 DNA follows: TGCAGCGTTGAAGGCCCCGGGACAGGGGGAGGAGTGTATGGCTACACCTTC. Its translation: CSVEGPGTGGGVYGYTF.

This clonotype was recorded at least ten times. CDR3 sequence (DNA): TGTGCCAGCAGTTCCCGGGACAGGAAAGGGTACGAGCAGTACTTC. It encodes CASSSRDRKGYEQYF. The V and J genes are TRBV12-3 or TRBV12-4 and TRBJ2-7, with 8 nucleotides matching TRBD1. V trimming: 4 bases; J trimming: 4 bases; junction bases outside the gene matches: 9. The CDR3 is 15 amino acids.

This clonotype was seen a handful of times. The CDR3 DNA reads TGCGCCAGCAGCTCTGGACTAGCGGGGCGTCACACAGATACGCAGTATTTT. Translating it yields CASSSGLAGRHTDTQYF. The rearrangement links TRBV5-1 to TRBJ2-3, with 12 bases that match TRBD2. V lost 3 bases, J lost 2 bases, and 7 bases stayed unmatched. This CDR3 has 17 residues. Germline loops: CDR1 SGHRS, CDR2 YFSETQ.

Many counts were recorded for this clonotype. V is TRBV30 and J is TRBJ1-2, with TRBD1 matching over 9 bases. With V trimmed by 3 bases and J by 5 bases, 4 bases remained unmatched. The CDR3 is 13 residues long. Germline V gene lookup returns CDR1 GTSNPN and CDR2 SVGIG (reference sequence). The chain's CDR3 is CAWRGTGRYGYTF. Written as DNA, the CDR3 is TGTGCCTGGAGGGGGACAGGGAGATATGGCTACACCTTC.

To note about this clonotype: The final CDR3 position lacks the conserved phenylalanine or tryptophan, pointing to a likely read error. The chain combines TRBV4-2 with TRBJ1-3; D might be TRBD1 (5 bases). The CDR3 totals 16 residues. Trimming took off 3 bases at V and 8 bases at J, with 20 bases between the two ends. Germline V gene sequence: CDR1 LGHNA, CDR2 YNFKEQ. The CDR3 nucleotides read TGTGCCAGCAGCCAGACACCGGGGACCCTTGTAGACACCATATATTTG. Encoded protein: CASSQTPGTLVDTIYL.

The V call is TRBV29-1, the J call TRBJ2-1, with D possibly being TRBD1 (5 bases). The V gene lost 3 bases and the J gene lost 2 bases, with 8 bases spanning the gap. This CDR3 has 13 residues. CDR1 is SQVTM, CDR2 ANQGSEA, per germline. The CDR3 bases are TGCAGCGTTGATCAAGGGGCCTACAATGAGCAGTTCTTC. Translating it yields CSVDQGAYNEQFF.

The table lists this clonotype with many counts. The chain couples TRBV15 to TRBJ2-1; D is possibly TRBD2 (5 bases). CDR1 is LNHNV and CDR2 is YYDKDF in the germline V gene (reference sequence). Trimming shortened V by 8 bases and J by 4 bases, and 12 bases separated the two germline ends. The CDR3 sequence is 13 residues long. The CDR3 loop is CATAEQRYNEQFF. The CDR3 nucleotides read TGTGCCACCGCTGAACAGCGGTACAATGAGCAGTTCTTC.

This clonotype came up many times. As DNA, the CDR3 is TGTGCCAGCAGTGAAACCGACTACAGGGTACCCCTCCACTTT. It yields the protein CASSETDYRVPLHF. The chain couples TRBV2 to TRBJ1-6; D perhaps matches TRBD1 (6 bases). From germline, CDR1 is SNHLY and CDR2 FYNNEI. Trimming took 2 bases from V and 12 from J, leaving 14 bases between them. This CDR3 spans 14 amino acids.

At least ten counts were recorded for this clonotype. V and J are TRBV6-1 and TRBJ2-1; no clear D gene. The germline V and J ends were trimmed by 8 bases and 7 bases, with 9 bases remaining between them. The CDR3 totals 11 residues. CDR1 and CDR2 from the germline V gene are MNHNS and SASEGT. CDR3 residues: CASGVRNEQFF. Written as DNA, the CDR3 is TGTGCCAGCGGGGTAAGGAATGAGCAGTTCTTC.

This clonotype came up a few times. CDR3 DNA: TGTGCCAGCAGGCCACAGGGTCCTGGAAACACCATATATTTT. Its protein is CASRPQGPGNTIYF. This chain uses TRBV3-1 with TRBJ1-3; maybe TRBD1 (6 bases). Germline V gives CDR1 LGHDT, CDR2 YNNKEL (reference sequence). The CDR3 contains 14 residues. Deletions cut 6 bases from V and 2 bases from J, with 11 bases between.